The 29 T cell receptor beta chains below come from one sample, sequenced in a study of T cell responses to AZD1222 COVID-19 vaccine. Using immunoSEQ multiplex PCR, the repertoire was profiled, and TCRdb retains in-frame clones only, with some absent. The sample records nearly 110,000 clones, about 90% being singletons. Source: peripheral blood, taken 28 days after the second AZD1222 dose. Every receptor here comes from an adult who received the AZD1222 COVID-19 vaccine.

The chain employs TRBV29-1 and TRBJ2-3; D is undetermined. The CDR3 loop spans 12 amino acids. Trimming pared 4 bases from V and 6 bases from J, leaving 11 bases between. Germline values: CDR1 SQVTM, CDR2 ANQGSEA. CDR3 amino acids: CSVVYGPDTQYF. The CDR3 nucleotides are TGCAGCGTTGTTTACGGGCCCGATACGCAGTATTTT.

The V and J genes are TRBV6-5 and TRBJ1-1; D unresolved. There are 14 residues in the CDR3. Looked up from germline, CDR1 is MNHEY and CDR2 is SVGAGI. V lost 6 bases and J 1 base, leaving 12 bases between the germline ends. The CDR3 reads CASRTRAPNTEAFF. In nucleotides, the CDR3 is TGTGCCAGCAGAACTAGGGCCCCGAACACTGAAGCTTTCTTT.

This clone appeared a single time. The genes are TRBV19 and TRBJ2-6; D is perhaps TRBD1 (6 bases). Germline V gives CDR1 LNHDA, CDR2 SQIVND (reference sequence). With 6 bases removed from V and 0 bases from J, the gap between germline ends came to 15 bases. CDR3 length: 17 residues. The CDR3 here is CASRPGHSTSGANVLTF. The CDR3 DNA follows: TGTGCCAGTAGGCCGGGACACAGTACCTCTGGGGCCAACGTCCTGACTTTC.

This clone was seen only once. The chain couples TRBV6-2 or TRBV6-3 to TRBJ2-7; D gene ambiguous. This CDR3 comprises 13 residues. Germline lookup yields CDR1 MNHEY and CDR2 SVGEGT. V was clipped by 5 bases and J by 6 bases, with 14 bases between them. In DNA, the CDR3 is TGTGCCAGCAGTCAATATCAGAGAGGCGAGCAGTACTTC. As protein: CASSQYQRGEQYF.

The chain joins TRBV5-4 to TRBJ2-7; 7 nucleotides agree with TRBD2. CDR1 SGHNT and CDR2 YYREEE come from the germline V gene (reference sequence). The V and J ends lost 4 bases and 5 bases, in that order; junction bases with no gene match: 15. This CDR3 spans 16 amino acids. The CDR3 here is CASSQGGGRRSHEQYF. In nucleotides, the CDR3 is TGTGCCAGCAGCCAGGGCGGCGGGAGAAGGTCCCACGAGCAGTACTTC.

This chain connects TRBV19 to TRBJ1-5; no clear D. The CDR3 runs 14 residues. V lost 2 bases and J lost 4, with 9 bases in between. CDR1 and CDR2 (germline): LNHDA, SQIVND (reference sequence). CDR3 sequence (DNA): TGTGCCAGTAGTATAAGCGCAGGAAATCAGCCCCAGCATTTT. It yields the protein CASSISAGNQPQHF.

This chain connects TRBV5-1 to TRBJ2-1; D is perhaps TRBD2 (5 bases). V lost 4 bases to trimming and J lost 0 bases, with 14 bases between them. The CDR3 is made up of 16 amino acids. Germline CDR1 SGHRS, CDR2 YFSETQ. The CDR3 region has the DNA TGCGCCAGCAGCCCCGGAGGACGAAGCTCCTACAATGAGCAGTTCTTC. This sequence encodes CASSPGGRSSYNEQFF.

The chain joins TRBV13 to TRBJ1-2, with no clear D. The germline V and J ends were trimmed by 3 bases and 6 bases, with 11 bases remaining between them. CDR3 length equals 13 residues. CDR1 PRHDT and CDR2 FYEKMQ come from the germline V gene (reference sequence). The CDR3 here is CASSFERVHGYTF. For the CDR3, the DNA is TGTGCCAGCAGCTTTGAGAGGGTCCATGGCTACACCTTC.

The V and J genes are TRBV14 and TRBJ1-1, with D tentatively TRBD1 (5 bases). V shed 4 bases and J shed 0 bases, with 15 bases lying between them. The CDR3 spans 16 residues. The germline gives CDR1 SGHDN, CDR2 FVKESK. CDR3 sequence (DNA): TGTGCCAGCAGCCCACCGGGGGGTGACATGAACACTGAAGCTTTCTTT. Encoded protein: CASSPPGGDMNTEAFF.

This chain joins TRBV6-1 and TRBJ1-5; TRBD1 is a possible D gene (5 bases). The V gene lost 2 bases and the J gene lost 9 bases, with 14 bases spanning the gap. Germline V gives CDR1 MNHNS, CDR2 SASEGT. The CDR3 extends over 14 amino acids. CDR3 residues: CASSENTGSTPQHF. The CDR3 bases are TGTGCCAGCAGTGAAAACACAGGCTCAACGCCCCAGCATTTT.

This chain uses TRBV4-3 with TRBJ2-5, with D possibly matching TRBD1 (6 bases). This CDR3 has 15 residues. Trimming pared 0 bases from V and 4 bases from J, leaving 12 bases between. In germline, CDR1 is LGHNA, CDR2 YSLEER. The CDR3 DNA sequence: TGCGCCAGCAGCCAAGACCAGGGGAGAGGAGAGACCCAGTACTTC. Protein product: CASSQDQGRGETQYF.

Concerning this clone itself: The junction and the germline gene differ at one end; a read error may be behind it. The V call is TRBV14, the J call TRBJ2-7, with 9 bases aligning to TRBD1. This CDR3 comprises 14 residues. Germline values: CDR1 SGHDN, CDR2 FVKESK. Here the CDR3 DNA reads TGTGCCAGCAGGCGGACAGGGGACTCCGACGAGCAGTACTTC. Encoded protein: CASRRTGDSDEQYF.

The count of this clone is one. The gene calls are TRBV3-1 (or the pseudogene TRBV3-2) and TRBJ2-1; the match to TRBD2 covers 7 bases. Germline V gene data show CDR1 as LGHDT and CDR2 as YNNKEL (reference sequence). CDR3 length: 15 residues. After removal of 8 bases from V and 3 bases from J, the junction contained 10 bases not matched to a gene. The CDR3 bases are TGTGCCAGCTCCCCAACCGGGACTATCTACAATGAGCAGTTCTTC. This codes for CASSPTGTIYNEQFF.

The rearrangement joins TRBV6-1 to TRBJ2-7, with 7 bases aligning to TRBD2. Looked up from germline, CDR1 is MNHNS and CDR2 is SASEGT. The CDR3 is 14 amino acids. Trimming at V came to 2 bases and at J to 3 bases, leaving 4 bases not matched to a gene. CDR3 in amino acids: CASSEQGGNYEQYF. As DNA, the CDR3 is TGTGCCAGCAGTGAACAGGGAGGGAACTACGAGCAGTACTTC.

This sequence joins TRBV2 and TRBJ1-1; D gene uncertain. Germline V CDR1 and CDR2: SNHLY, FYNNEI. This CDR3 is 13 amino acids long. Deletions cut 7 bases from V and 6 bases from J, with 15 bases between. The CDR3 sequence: CASILEAASEAFF. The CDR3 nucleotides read TGTGCCAGCATCCTGGAGGCAGCCTCTGAAGCTTTCTTT.

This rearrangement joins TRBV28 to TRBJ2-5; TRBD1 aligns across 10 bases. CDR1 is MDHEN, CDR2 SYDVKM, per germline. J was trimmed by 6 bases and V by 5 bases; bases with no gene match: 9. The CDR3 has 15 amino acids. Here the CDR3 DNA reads TGTGCCAGCAGTAACCGGGACAGGGGCGCGAAGACCCAGTACTTC. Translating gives CASSNRDRGAKTQYF.

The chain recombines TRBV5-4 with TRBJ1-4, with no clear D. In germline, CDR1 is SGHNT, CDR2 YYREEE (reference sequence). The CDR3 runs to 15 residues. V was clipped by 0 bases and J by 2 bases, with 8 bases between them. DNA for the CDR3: TGTGCCAGCAGCTTGGGAGGAATCACTAATGAAAAACTGTTTTTT. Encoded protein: CASSLGGITNEKLFF. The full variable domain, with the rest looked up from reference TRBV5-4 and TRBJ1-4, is ETGVTQSPTHLIKTRGQQVTLRCSSQSGHNTVSWYQQALGQGPQFIFQYYREEENGRGNFPPRFSGLQFPNYSSELNVNALELDDSALYLCASSLGGITNEKLFFGSGTQLSVL.

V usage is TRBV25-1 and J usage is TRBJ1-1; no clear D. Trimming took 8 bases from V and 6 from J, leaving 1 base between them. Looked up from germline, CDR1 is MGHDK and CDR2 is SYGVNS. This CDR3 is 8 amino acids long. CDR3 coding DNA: TGTGCCAGCGCTGAAGCTTTCTTT. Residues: CASAEAFF.

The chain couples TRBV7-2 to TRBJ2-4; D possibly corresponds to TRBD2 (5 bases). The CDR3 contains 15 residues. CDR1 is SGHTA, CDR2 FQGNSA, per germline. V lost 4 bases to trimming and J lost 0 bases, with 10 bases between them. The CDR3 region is CASSWGELAKNIQYF. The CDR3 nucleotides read TGTGCCAGCAGCTGGGGAGAACTAGCCAAAAACATTCAGTACTTC. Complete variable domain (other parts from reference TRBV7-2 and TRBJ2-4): GAGVSQSPSNKVTEKGKDVELRCDPISGHTALYWYRQSLGQGLEFLIYFQGNSAPDKSGLPSDRFSAERTGGSVSTLTIQRTQQEDSAVYLCASSWGELAKNIQYFGAGTRLSVL.

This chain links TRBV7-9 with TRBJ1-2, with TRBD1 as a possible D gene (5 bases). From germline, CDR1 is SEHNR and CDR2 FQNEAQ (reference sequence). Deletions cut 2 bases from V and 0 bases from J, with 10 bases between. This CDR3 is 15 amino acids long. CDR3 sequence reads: CASSLQGNSNYGYTF. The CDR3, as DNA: TGTGCCAGCAGCTTACAGGGCAATTCTAACTATGGCTACACCTTC.

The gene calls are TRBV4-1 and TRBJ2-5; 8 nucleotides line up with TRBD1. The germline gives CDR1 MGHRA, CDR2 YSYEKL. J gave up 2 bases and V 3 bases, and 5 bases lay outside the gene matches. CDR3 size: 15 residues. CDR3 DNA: TGCGCCAGCAGCCATGTGCGACAGGGGCAAGAGACCCAGTACTTC. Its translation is CASSHVRQGQETQYF.

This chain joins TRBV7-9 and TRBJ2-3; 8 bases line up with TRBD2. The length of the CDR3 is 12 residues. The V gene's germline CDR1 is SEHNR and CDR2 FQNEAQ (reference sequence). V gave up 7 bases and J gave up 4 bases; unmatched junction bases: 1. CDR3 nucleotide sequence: TGTGCCAGCAAGCGGGAGTCAGATACGCAGTATTTT. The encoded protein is CASKRESDTQYF.

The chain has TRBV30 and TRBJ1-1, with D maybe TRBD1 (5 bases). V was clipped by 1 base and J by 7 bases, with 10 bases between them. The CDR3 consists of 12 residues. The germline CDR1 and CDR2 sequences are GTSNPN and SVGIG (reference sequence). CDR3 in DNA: TGTGCCTGGAGTGAGGGGCTGGGTGAAGCTTTCTTT. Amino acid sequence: CAWSEGLGEAFF.

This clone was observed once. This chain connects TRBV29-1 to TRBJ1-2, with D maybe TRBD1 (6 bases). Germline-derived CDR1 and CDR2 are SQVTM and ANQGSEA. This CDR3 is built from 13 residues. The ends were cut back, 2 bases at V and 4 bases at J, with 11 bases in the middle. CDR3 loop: CSVETGTSYGYTF. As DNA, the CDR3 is TGCAGCGTTGAAACAGGGACGAGCTATGGCTACACCTTC.

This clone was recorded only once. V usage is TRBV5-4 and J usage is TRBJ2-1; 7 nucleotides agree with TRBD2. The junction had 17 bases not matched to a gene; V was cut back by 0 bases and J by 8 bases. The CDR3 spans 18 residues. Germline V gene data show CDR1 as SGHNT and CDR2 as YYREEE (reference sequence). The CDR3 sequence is CASSLGVLGGEMRYEQFF. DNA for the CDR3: TGTGCCAGCAGCTTGGGCGTTTTGGGAGGGGAGATGCGGTATGAGCAGTTCTTC.

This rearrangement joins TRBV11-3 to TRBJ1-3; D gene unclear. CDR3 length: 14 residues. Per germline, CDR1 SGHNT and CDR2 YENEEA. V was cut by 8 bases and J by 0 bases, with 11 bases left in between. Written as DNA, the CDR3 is TGTGCCAGCTCTCTGAGAGCCTCTGGAAACACCATATATTTT. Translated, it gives CASSLRASGNTIYF.

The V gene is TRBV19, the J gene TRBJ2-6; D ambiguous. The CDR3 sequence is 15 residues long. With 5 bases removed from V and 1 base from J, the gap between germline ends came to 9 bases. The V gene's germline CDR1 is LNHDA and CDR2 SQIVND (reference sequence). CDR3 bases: TGTGCCAGTAGTTTTGGCAATTCTGGGGCCAACGTCCTGACTTTC. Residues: CASSFGNSGANVLTF. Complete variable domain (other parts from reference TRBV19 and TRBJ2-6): DGGITQSPKYLFRKEGQNVTLSCEQNLNHDAMYWYRQDPGQGLRLIYYSQIVNDFQKGDIAEGYSVSREKKESFPLTVTSAQKNPTAFYLCASSFGNSGANVLTFGAGSRLTVL.

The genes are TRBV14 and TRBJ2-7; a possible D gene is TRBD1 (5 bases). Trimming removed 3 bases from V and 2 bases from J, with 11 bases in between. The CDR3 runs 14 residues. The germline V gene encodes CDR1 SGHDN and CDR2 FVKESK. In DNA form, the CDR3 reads TGTGCCAGCAGCCAGGGGCTAGGGACCTACGAGCAGTACTTC. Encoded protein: CASSQGLGTYEQYF. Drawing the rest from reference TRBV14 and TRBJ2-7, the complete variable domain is EAGVTQFPSHSVIEKGQTVTLRCDPISGHDNLYWYRRVMGKEIKFLLHFVKESKQDESGMPNNRFLAERTGGTYSTLKVQPAELEDSGVYFCASSQGLGTYEQYFGPGTRLTVT.

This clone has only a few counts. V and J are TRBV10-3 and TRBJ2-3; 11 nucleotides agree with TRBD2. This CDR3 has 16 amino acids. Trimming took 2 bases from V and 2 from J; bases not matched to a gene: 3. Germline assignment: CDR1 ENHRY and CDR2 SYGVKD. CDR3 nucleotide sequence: TGTGCCATCAGTGAGCCTAGCGGGGGGATCACAGATACGCAGTATTTT. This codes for CAISEPSGGITDTQYF.